Described below is a single T cell receptor beta chain sequence and its context. Its target is not known. PCR employed 60 Vbeta and 13 Jbeta primers. Some clones are missing from TCRdb's copy, which holds only in-frame ones; the method was immunoSEQ multiplex PCR. The sample consists of about 100,000 clones, 65% to 85% of them appearing once. CDR1 is LNHDA and CDR2 is SQIVND in the germline V gene (reference sequence). Trimming left V 0 bases short and J 2 bases short, with 9 bases between. CDR3 length: 15 amino acids. This specimen comes from a study of cytomegalovirus exposure and HLA in healthy donors. General study findings and limits: For presence/absence analyses, sequencing depth was assumed to be roughly uniform across donors. TCR beta sequences reportedly predicted most subjects' HLA-A and HLA-B alleles accurately. A later analysis found common viral pathogens apparently linked to several of the most significant clusters.

The chain joins TRBV19 to TRBJ2-3; TRBD2 might be the D (6 bases). Input material: PBMCs. This clonotype originated in a woman aged 40-49 years in good health and CMV-seronegative. The CDR3 region is CASSIEGLSTDTQYF. Written as DNA, the CDR3 is TGTGCCAGTAGTATAGAGGGACTCTCCACAGATACGCAGTATTTT.